Below are 19 T cell receptor beta chains sequenced from a single sample in a study of T-cell reconstitution after alpha-beta-depleted transplantation in children. The TCRbeta library was prepared with unique molecular identifiers. One entry per CDR3 protein results from TCRdb running MiXCR on the PCR reads. The profile covers roughly 590,000 distinct CDR3 sequences, with roughly 17% appearing a single time and 0.8% to 1.1% taken by the ten largest. The sequenced sample was PBMCs from the stem cell graft donor, obtained from the stem cell graft. The receptors originated from a human donor who donated a stem cell graft to a child with acute myeloid leukemia.

This clonotype was seen repeatedly, ten times or more. The gene calls are TRBV29-1 and TRBJ1-4; 7 bases are shared with TRBD1. Per the germline V gene, CDR1 is SQVTM and CDR2 is ANQGSEA. CDR3 length: 12 amino acids. The V segment lost 5 bases and the J segment 8 bases; nucleotides outside the gene matches: 5. CDR3 in DNA: TGCAGCGTTCTGGGGACAGTCGAAAAACTGTTTTTT. It specifies CSVLGTVEKLFF.

This rearrangement joins TRBV7-6 to TRBJ2-1, with 15 positions matching TRBD2. The CDR3 is 18 amino acids. Unmatched junction bases numbered 12, after V lost 5 bases and J lost 7 bases. Germline lookup yields CDR1 SGHVS and CDR2 FNYEAQ. CDR3 DNA: TGTGCCAGCAGCAGACCGGGACTAGCGGGGGGTAGCTCTAATGAGCAGTTCTTC. This sequence encodes CASSRPGLAGGSSNEQFF.

A few counts support this clonotype. The gene calls are TRBV11-2 and TRBJ2-1; no clear D. The germline V gene has CDR1 SGHAT and CDR2 FQNNGV. Trimming shortened V by 0 bases and J by 15 bases, and 15 bases separated the two germline ends. This CDR3 has 13 amino acids. CDR3 nucleotide sequence: TGTGCCAGCAGCTTAGACACCCCCAGTCAGCTGTTCTTC. It codes for CASSLDTPSQLFF.

This clonotype was seen repeatedly, ten times or more. The chain has TRBV20-1 and TRBJ1-2, with D unclear. Trimming shortened V by 4 bases and J by 7 bases, and 16 bases separated the two germline ends. The CDR3 is 13 amino acids. Germline V gene data show CDR1 as DFQATT and CDR2 as SNEGSKA (reference sequence). The CDR3 reads CSATMAGGIGYTF. The DNA of the CDR3 is TGCAGTGCTACCATGGCCGGCGGGATTGGCTACACCTTC.

This clonotype was picked up one time. The chain recombines TRBV14 with TRBJ2-7; the D gene is possibly TRBD2 (6 bases). V dropped 4 bases and J dropped 2 bases, with 12 bases sitting between them. The CDR3 sequence is 14 residues long. CDR1 is SGHDN, CDR2 FVKESK, per germline. The CDR3 DNA is TGTGCCAGCAGCCGCGGGAATCCTCCCTACGAGCAGTACTTC. This encodes CASSRGNPPYEQYF.

This clonotype has at least ten counts. The V gene is TRBV20-1, the J gene TRBJ2-3, with D maybe TRBD1 (5 bases). V lost 7 bases, J lost 2 bases, and 10 bases lay in between. The CDR3 consists of 12 residues. The germline V gene encodes CDR1 DFQATT and CDR2 SNEGSKA (reference sequence). The CDR3 DNA reads TGCAGTGTGCAGGGTTTCACAGATACGCAGTATTTT. Encoded protein: CSVQGFTDTQYF.

The chain couples TRBV7-2 to TRBJ2-1; TRBD2 aligns across 11 bases. The ends lost 4 bases at V and 3 bases at J; junction bases unmatched: 2. Germline lookup yields CDR1 SGHTA and CDR2 FQGNSA. The CDR3 length is 15 residues. Written as DNA, the CDR3 is TGTGCCAGCAGCTCTAGCGGGGGGTTCTACAATGAGCAGTTCTTC. Amino acids: CASSSSGGFYNEQFF.

This clonotype showed up many times. The genes are TRBV20-1 and TRBJ2-1, with a possible D match to TRBD1 (6 bases). The V and J ends lost 6 bases and 15 bases respectively, with 12 bases between them. The CDR3 spans 9 residues. Germline CDR1 DFQATT, CDR2 SNEGSKA (reference sequence). The CDR3 DNA reads as TGCAGTGCAGGGACACGATGGTTCTTC. Amino acids: CSAGTRWFF.

This clonotype was seen many times. This chain connects TRBV20-1 to TRBJ2-1, with D maybe TRBD1 (5 bases). Trimming shortened V by 1 base and J by 6 bases, and 13 bases separated the two germline ends. CDR3 length: 14 residues. The germline CDR1 and CDR2 sequences are DFQATT and SNEGSKA (reference sequence). CDR3 protein: CSARVGVVSNEQFF. CDR3 nucleotides: TGCAGTGCTAGAGTAGGGGTAGTCAGCAATGAGCAGTTCTTC.

This chain links TRBV20-1 with TRBJ2-5; D is possibly TRBD1 or TRBD2 (6 bases each). From germline, CDR1 is DFQATT and CDR2 SNEGSKA (reference sequence). V lost 8 bases and J 2 bases, leaving 15 bases between the germline ends. The CDR3 consists of 13 residues. CDR3 DNA: TGCAGTACCTTAGGGGGGATGCAAGAGACCCAGTACTTC. Its protein is CSTLGGMQETQYF.

At least ten counts were recorded for this clonotype. The chain links TRBV20-1 to TRBJ1-2; TRBD1 matches 7 bases. CDR3 length: 10 residues. Germline CDR1 reads DFQATT; CDR2 reads SNEGSKA (reference sequence). The trim removed 6 bases at V and 8 bases at J, leaving 3 bases unmatched. The CDR3 sequence is CSATGEGYTF. The CDR3 DNA is TGCAGTGCAACAGGGGAAGGCTACACCTTC.

In its sample, this clonotype was seen a few times. V and J are TRBV27 and TRBJ2-7; tentatively, D is TRBD1 (5 bases). The CDR3 covers 16 residues. Looked up from germline, CDR1 is MNHEY and CDR2 is SMNVEV (reference sequence). V shed 3 bases and J shed 4 bases, with 19 bases lying between them. The CDR3 bases are TGTGCCAGCAGTTTCACCTCTCAGGGTCGTGGGTACGAGCAGTACTTC. The encoded protein is CASSFTSQGRGYEQYF.

Turning to this clonotype: A junction boundary mismatches the germline segment, possibly from a read error. The chain uses TRBV7-9 and TRBJ2-7; 7 bases map to TRBD2. The CDR3 loop spans 17 amino acids. CDR1 and CDR2 from the germline V gene are SEHNR and FQNEAQ (reference sequence). The CDR3 reads CAISLVRQRDYSYEQYF. For the CDR3, the DNA is TGTGCCATCAGCTTAGTGCGGCAGCGGGACTACTCCTACGAGCAGTACTTC. The full variable domain, rest sourced from reference TRBV7-9 and TRBJ2-7, is DTGVSQNPRHKITKRGQNVTFRCDPISEHNRLYWYRQTLGQGPEFLTYFQNEAQLEKSRLLSDRFSAERPKGSFSTLEIQRTEQGDSAMYLCAISLVRQRDYSYEQYFGPGTRLTVT.

This clonotype was found many times. The rearrangement uses TRBV6-5 and TRBJ2-2; D uncertain. This CDR3 is built from 13 residues. The germline V and J ends were trimmed by 2 bases and 3 bases, with 4 bases remaining between them. Germline CDR1 reads MNHEY; CDR2 reads SVGAGI. CDR3 sequence: CASSYEDTGELFF. The CDR3 nucleotides are TGTGCCAGCAGTTACGAGGACACCGGGGAGCTGTTTTTT.

The table lists this clonotype with many counts. The chain uses TRBV20-1 and TRBJ2-1, with TRBD2 matching 7 bases. V was clipped by 0 bases and J by 10 bases; unmatched bases: 12. Per germline, CDR1 DFQATT and CDR2 SNEGSKA (reference sequence). This CDR3 is 15 amino acids long. The CDR3 loop is CSARDYKRGPREQFF. CDR3 DNA: TGCAGTGCTAGAGACTATAAGCGGGGCCCCAGGGAGCAGTTCTTC.

This clonotype was recorded at least ten times. The chain couples TRBV6-1 to TRBJ2-7; TRBD2 is a possible D gene (6 bases). Trimming stripped 8 bases from V and 3 bases from J, with 23 bases between. This CDR3 contains 16 residues. Germline V CDR1 and CDR2: MNHNS, SASEGT. The CDR3 DNA follows: TGTGCCAGCCCATTCGGGGGACGCGTTTTGGACTACGAGCAGTACGTC. This translates into CASPFGGRVLDYEQYV.

This clonotype was seen repeatedly, ten times or more. The chain is built from TRBV12-5 and TRBJ1-3; 9 bases fit TRBD1. Germline loops: CDR1 LGHNT, CDR2 FRNRAP. CDR3 length: 19 amino acids. After removal of 3 bases from V and 1 base from J, the junction contained 13 bases not matched to a gene. For the CDR3, the DNA is TGTGCTAGTGGTTTCTTTCTCGAACAGGGGGCGCTTTCTGGAAACACCATATATTTT. It codes for CASGFFLEQGALSGNTIYF.

CDR3 amino acids: CASSFSGVGFYEQYF. The DNA of the CDR3 is TGTGCCAGCAGCTTTTCAGGAGTAGGATTTTACGAGCAGTACTTC. This chain links TRBV11-3 with TRBJ2-7; D gene unclear. CDR3 length equals 15 residues. Germline CDR1 reads SGHNT; CDR2 reads YENEEA. V was cut by 3 bases and J by 4 bases, with 16 bases left in between.

This clonotype was seen at least ten times. The V and J genes are TRBV20-1 and TRBJ2-4; D perhaps matches TRBD1 (6 bases). V lost 1 base and J lost 1, with 8 bases in between. The CDR3 is 14 residues long. CDR1 is DFQATT, CDR2 SNEGSKA, per germline (reference sequence). The CDR3 here is CSARGQVAKNIQYF. DNA for the CDR3: TGCAGTGCTAGAGGACAGGTCGCCAAAAACATTCAGTACTTC.